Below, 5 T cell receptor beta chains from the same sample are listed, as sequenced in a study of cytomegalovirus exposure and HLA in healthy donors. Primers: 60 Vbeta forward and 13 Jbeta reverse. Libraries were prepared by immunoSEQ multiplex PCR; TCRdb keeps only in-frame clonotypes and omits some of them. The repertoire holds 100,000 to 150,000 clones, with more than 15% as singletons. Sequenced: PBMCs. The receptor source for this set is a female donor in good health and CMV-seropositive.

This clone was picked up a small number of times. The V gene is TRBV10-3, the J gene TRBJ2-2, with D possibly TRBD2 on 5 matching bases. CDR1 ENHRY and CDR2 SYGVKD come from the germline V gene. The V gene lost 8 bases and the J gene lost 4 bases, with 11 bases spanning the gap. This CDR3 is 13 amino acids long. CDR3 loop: CAIGGSPTGELFF. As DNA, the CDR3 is TGTGCCATCGGTGGGAGTCCCACCGGGGAGCTGTTTTTT.

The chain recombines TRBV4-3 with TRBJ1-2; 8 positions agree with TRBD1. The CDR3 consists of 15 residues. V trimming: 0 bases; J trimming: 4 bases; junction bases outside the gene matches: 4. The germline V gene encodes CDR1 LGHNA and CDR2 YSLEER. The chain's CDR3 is CASSQDGTGGYGYTF. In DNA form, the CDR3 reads TGCGCCAGCAGCCAAGACGGTACAGGGGGCTATGGCTACACCTTC.

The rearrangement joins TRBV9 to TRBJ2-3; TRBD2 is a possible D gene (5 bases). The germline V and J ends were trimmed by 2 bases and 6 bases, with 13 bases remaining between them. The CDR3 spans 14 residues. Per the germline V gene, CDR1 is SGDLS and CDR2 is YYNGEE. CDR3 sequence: CASSVEGFVDTQYF. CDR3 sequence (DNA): TGTGCCAGCAGCGTTGAGGGTTTCGTGGATACGCAGTATTTT.

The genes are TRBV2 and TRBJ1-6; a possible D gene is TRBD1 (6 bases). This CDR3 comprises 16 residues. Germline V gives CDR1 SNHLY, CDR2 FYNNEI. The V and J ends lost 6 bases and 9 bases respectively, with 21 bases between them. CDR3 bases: TGTGCCAGCAGGGAAAGAACTGGGGGAGGGGGTTCACCCCTCCACTTT. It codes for CASRERTGGGGSPLHF.

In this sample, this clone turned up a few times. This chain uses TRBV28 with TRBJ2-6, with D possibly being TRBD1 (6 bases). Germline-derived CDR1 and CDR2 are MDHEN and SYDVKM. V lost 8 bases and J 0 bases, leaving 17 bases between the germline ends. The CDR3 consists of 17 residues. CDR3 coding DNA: TGTGCCAGCCTTTCTGACAGGTGGAGCTCTGGGGCCAACGTCCTGACTTTC. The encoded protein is CASLSDRWSSGANVLTF.